This T cell receptor (beta chain) appears in the sequencing data of a study of Tregs in tolerant kidney transplant recipients. Generated by immunoSEQ multiplex PCR, the TCRdb table keeps only in-frame clones and is missing some. The sample includes some 68,000 clones, roughly 89% of them seen just once. As for this clone: Its antigen is unknown.

Broader study findings: Biological reproducibility was not directly addressed, but technical replication error appeared minimal.

Unstimulated regulatory T cells (CD4+CD25+CD127-), CD4+CD25- non-regulatory cells, CD4 and CD8 cells were FACS-sorted from thawed PBMCs. The source of this sequence is a human donor in good health. The source material was CD4+ T cells from blood.

The CDR3 DNA is TGTGCCAGCAGTGCAGGGATACCCGACCATGAGCAGTTCTTC. As protein: CASSAGIPDHEQFF. The V and J genes are TRBV6-1 and TRBJ2-1, with TRBD1 as a possible D gene (5 bases). Germline V CDR1 and CDR2: MNHNS, SASEGT. CDR3 length: 14 residues. V dropped 4 bases and J dropped 8 bases, with 15 bases sitting between them.